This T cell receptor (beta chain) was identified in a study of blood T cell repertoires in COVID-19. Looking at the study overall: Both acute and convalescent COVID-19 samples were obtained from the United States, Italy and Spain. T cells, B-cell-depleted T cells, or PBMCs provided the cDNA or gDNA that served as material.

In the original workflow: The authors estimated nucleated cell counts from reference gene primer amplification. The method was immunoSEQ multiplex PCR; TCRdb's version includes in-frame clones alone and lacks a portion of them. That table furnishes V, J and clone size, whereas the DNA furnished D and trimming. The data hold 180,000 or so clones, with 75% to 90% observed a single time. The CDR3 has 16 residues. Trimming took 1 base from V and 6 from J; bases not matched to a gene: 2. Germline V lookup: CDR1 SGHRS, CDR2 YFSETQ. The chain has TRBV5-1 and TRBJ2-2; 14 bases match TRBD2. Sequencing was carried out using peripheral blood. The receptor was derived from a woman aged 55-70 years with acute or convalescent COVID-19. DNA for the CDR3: TGCGCCAGCAGCTTGAGGGGACTAGCGGGAGCCGGGGAGCTGTTTTTT. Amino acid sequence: CASSLRGLAGAGELFF.